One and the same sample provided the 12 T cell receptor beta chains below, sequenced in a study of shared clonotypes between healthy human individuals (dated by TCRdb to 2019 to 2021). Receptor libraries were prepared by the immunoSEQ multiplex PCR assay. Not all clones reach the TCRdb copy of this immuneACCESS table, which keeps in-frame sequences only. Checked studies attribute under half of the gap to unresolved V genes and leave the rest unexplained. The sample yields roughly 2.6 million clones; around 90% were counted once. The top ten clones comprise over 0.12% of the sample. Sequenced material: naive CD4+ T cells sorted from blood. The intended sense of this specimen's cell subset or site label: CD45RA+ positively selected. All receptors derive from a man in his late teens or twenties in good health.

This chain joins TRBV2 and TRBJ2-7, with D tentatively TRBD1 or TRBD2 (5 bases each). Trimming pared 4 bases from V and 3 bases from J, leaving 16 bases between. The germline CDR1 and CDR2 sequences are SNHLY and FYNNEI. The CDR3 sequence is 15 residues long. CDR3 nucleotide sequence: TGTGCCAGCAGTGGATGGGACCCCCCGGGCTACGAGCAGTACTTC. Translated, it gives CASSGWDPPGYEQYF.

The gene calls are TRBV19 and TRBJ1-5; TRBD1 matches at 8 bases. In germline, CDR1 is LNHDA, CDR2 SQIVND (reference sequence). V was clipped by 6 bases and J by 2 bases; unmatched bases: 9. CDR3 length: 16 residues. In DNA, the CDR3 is TGTGCCAGTAGCAGTCAGGGGGCGGGGGGCAATCAGCCCCAGCATTTT. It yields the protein CASSSQGAGGNQPQHF.

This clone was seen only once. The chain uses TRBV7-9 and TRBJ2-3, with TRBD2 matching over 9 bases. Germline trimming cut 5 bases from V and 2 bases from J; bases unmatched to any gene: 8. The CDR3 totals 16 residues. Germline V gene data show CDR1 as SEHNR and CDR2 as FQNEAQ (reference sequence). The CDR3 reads CASSPWTSAYTDTQYF. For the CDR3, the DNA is TGTGCCAGCAGCCCCTGGACTAGCGCGTACACAGATACGCAGTATTTT.

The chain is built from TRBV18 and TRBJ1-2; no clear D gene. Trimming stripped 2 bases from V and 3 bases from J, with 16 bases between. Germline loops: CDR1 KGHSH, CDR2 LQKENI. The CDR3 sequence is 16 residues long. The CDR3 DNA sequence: TGTGCCAGCTCACCAACGGCCTCGACTATGGACTATGGCTACACCTTC. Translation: CASSPTASTMDYGYTF.

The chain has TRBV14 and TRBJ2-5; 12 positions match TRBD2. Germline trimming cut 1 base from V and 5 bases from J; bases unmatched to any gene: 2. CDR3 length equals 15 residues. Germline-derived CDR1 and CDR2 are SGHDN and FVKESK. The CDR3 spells CASSQGLAGVETQYF. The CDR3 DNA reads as TGTGCCAGCAGCCAAGGACTAGCGGGAGTGGAGACCCAGTACTTC.

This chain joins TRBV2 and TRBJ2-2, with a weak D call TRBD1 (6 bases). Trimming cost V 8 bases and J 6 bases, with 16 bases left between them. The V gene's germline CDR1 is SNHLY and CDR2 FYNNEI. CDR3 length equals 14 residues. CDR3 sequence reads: CASDQAGVSGELFF. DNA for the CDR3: TGTGCCAGCGATCAGGCAGGGGTGTCCGGGGAGCTGTTTTTT.

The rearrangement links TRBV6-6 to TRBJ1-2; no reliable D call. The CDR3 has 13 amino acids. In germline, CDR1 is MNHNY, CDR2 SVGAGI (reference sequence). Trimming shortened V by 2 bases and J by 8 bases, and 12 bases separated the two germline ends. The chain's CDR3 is CASSYATSLGYTF. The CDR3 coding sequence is TGTGCCAGCAGTTACGCGACCTCCCTGGGCTACACCTTC.

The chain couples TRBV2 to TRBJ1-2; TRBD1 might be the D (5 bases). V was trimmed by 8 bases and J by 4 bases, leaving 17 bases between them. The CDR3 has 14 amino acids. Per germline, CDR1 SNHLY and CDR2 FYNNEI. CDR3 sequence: CASGKGPLFYGYTF. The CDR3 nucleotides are TGTGCCAGCGGAAAGGGACCGCTGTTCTATGGCTACACCTTC.

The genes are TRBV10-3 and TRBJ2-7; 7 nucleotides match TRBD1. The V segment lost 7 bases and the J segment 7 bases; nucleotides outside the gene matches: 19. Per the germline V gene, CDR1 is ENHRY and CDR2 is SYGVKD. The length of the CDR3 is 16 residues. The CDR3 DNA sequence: TGTGCCATCAAAGACGGATCGACAGGGACATCGGGTGAGCAGTACTTC. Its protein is CAIKDGSTGTSGEQYF.

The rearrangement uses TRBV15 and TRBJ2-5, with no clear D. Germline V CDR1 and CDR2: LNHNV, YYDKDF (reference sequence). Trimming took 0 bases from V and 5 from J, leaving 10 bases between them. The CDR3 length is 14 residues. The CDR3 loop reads CATSRDRSPETQYF. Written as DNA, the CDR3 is TGTGCCACCAGCAGAGACCGCTCCCCGGAGACCCAGTACTTC.

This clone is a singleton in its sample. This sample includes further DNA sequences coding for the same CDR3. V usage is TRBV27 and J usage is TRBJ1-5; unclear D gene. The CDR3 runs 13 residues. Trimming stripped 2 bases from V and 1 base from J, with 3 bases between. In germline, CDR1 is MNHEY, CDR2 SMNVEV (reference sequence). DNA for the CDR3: TGTGCCAGCAGTTTACTAAGCAATCAGCCCCAGCATTTT. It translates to CASSLLSNQPQHF.

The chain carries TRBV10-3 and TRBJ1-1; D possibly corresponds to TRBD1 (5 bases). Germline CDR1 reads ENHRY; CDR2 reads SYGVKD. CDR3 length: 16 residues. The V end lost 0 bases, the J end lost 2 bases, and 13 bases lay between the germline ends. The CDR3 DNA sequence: TGTGCCATCAGTGAGTCGCCAGGGAATCTCAACACTGAAGCTTTCTTT. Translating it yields CAISESPGNLNTEAFF.